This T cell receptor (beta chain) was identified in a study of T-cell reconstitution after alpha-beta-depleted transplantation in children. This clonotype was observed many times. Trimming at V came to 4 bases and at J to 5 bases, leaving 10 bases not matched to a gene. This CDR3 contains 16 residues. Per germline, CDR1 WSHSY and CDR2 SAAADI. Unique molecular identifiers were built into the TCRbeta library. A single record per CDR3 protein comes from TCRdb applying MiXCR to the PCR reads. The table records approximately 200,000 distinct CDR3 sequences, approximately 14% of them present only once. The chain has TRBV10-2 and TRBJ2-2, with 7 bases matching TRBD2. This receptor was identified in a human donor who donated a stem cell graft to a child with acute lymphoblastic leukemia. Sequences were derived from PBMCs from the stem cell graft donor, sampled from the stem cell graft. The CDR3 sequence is CASSVIGGSGTGELFF. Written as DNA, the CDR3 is TGCGCCAGCAGTGTGATAGGCGGGAGCGGAACCGGGGAGCTGTTTTTT.